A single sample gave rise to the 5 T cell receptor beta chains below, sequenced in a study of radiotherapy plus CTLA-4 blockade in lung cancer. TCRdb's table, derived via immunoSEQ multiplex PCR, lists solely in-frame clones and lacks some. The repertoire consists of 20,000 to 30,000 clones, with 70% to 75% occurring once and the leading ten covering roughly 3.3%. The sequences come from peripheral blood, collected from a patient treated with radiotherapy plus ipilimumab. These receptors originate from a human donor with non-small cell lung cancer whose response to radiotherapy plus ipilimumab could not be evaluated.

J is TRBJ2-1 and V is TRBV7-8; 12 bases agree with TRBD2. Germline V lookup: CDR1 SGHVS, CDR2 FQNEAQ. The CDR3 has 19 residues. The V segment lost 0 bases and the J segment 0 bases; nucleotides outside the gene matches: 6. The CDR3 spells CASSLAVLAGGRSYNEQFF. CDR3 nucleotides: TGTGCCAGCAGCTTAGCTGTACTAGCGGGAGGCCGCTCCTACAATGAGCAGTTCTTC.

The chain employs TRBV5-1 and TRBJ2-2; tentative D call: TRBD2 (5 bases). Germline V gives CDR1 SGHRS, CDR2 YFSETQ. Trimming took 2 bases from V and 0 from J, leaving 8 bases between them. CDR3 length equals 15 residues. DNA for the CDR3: TGCGCCAGCAGCTTCCTAGCCTCGAACACCGGGGAGCTGTTTTTT. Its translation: CASSFLASNTGELFF. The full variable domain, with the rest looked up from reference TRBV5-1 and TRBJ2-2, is KAGVTQTPRYLIKTRGQQVTLSCSPISGHRSVSWYQQTPGQGLQFLFEYFSETQRNKGNFPGRFSGRQFSNSRSEMNVSTLELGDSALYLCASSFLASNTGELFFGEGSRLTVL.

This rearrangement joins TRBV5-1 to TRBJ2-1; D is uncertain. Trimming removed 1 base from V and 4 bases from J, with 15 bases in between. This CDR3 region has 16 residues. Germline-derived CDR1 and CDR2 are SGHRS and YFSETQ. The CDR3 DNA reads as TGCGCCAGCAGCTTGTCCCCCGGAGACCGGTACAATGAGCAGTTCTTC. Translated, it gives CASSLSPGDRYNEQFF.

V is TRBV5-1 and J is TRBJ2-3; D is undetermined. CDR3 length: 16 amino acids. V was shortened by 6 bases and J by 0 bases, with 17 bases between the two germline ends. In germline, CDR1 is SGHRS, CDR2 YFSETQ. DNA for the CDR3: TGCGCCAGCAAATCATTCGGCAGCGTAAGCACAGATACGCAGTATTTT. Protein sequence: CASKSFGSVSTDTQYF.

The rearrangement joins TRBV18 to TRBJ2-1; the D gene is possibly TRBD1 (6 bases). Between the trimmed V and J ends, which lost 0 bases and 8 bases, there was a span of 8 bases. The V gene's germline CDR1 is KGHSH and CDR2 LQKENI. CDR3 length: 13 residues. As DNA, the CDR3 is TGTGCCAGCTCACCACCGGACAGTGATGAGCAGTTCTTC. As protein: CASSPPDSDEQFF.